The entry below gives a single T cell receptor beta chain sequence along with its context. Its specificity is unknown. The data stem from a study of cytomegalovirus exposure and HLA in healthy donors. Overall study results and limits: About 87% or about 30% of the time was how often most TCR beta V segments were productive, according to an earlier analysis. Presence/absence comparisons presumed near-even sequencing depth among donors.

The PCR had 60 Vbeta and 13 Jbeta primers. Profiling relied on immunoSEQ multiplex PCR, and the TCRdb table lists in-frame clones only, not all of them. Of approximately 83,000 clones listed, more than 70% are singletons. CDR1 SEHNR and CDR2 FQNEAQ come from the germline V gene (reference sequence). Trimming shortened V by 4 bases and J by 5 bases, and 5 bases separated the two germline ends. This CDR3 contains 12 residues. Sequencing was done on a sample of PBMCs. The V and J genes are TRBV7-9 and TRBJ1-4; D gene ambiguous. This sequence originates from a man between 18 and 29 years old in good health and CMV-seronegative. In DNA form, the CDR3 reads TGTGCCAGCAGCTCCTCCAATGAAAAACTGTTTTTT. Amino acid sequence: CASSSSNEKLFF.